The 8 T cell receptor beta chains below all came from one sample that was sequenced in a study of T-cell memory formation after mild COVID-19. A single record per CDR3 protein comes from TCRdb applying MiXCR to the 5' RACE reads. Among under 50,000 distinct CDR3 sequences, about a tenth were seen once, and the ten largest hold roughly 10%. The material sequenced was PBMCs or a T cell subset sorted from them (not recorded which). The receptors stem from an adult woman who had mild COVID-19 (a few samples of this study predate the infection). Cell type and time point are not known.

The chain couples TRBV6-2 or TRBV6-3 to TRBJ2-2, with 11 bases matching TRBD2. CDR1 is MNHEY and CDR2 is SVGEGT in the germline V gene. The CDR3 is 17 residues long. V was clipped by 4 bases and J by 1 base; unmatched bases: 5. CDR3 coding DNA: TGTGCCAGCAGTTCGGGACTAGCGGAAATGAACACCGGGGAGCTGTTTTTT. Its protein product is CASSSGLAEMNTGELFF.

This clonotype was counted ten times or more. This chain connects TRBV11-3 to TRBJ2-1, with TRBD2 identical over 11 bases. CDR1 SGHNT and CDR2 YENEEA come from the germline V gene. V lost 5 bases, J lost 7 bases, and 16 bases stayed unmatched. This CDR3 has 18 amino acids. This CDR3 is CASSRGASGGPLGNEQFF. CDR3 coding DNA: TGTGCCAGCAGCCGAGGTGCTAGCGGGGGGCCCCTGGGGAATGAGCAGTTCTTC.

In this sample, this clonotype turned up a few times. The rearrangement joins TRBV7-6 to TRBJ2-5; D remains unclear. Per the germline V gene, CDR1 is SGHVS and CDR2 is FNYEAQ. V was pared by 6 bases and J by 2 bases, with 7 bases between. CDR3 size: 12 residues. CDR3 sequence (DNA): TGTGCCAGCAGGGACCATCAAGAGACCCAGTACTTC. The encoded protein is CASRDHQETQYF.

The chain couples TRBV7-3 to TRBJ2-3; D not certain. The CDR3 sequence is 14 residues long. The germline V and J ends were trimmed by 4 bases and 2 bases, with 10 bases remaining between them. Looked up from germline, CDR1 is SGHTA and CDR2 is FQGTGA. This CDR3 is CASSSTPNTDTQYF. CDR3 nucleotides: TGTGCCAGCAGCTCCACCCCTAACACAGATACGCAGTATTTT. Together with reference TRBV7-3 and TRBJ2-3, the CDR3 gives the full variable domain: GAGVSQTPSNKVTEKGKYVELRCDPISGHTALYWYRQSLGQGPEFLIYFQGTGAADDSGLPNDRFFAVRPEGSVSTLKIQRTERGDSAVYLCASSSTPNTDTQYFGPGTRLTVL.

This clonotype was counted between two and nine times. The rearrangement joins TRBV20-1 to TRBJ2-3; 10 nucleotides match TRBD2. V shed 4 bases and J 2 bases; nucleotides not matched to a gene: 3. Germline assignment: CDR1 DFQATT and CDR2 SNEGSKA (reference sequence). CDR3 size: 14 residues. Here the CDR3 DNA reads TGCAGTGCTAACAGCGGGGGGGCCACAGATACGCAGTATTTT. This codes for CSANSGGATDTQYF.

This chain uses TRBV20-1 with TRBJ1-2; D is undetermined. This CDR3 region has 10 residues. V lost 3 bases and J 4 bases, leaving 3 bases between the germline ends. Germline V lookup: CDR1 DFQATT, CDR2 SNEGSKA (reference sequence). The CDR3 DNA follows: TGCAGTGCTAGCCTCTATGGCTACACCTTC. Translation: CSASLYGYTF.

The chain is built from TRBV4-1 and TRBJ1-2, with a tentative D call TRBD1 (5 bases). The germline V gene encodes CDR1 MGHRA and CDR2 YSYEKL. With 0 bases removed from V and 2 bases from J, the gap between germline ends came to 7 bases. The CDR3 totals 14 residues. DNA for the CDR3: TGCGCCAGCAGCCAAGACCCAGGGAACTATGGCTACACCTTC. Translation gives CASSQDPGNYGYTF.

This clonotype was picked up a small number of times. This sequence joins TRBV20-1 and TRBJ1-5, with no clear D. CDR1 DFQATT and CDR2 SNEGSKA come from the germline V gene (reference sequence). V lost 2 bases to trimming and J lost 6 bases, with 14 bases between them. The CDR3 totals 14 residues. The CDR3 nucleotides are TGCAGTGCTAGATCATCCGGGATTGGTCAGCCCCAGCATTTT. This sequence encodes CSARSSGIGQPQHF.